This entry describes one T cell receptor beta chain. Antigen unknown. The CDR3 sequence is 18 residues long. Per germline, CDR1 SQVTM and CDR2 ANQGSEA. The germline V and J ends were trimmed by 4 bases and 3 bases, with 27 bases remaining between them. The data were taken from a study of cytomegalovirus exposure and HLA in healthy donors. Whole-study results and caveats: Among immune exposure information, only CMV serostatus was available.

It was with 60 Vbeta and 13 Jbeta primers that the PCR ran. Clones were sequenced by immunoSEQ multiplex PCR, and TCRdb holds only the in-frame ones, with some missing. The sample contains about 170,000 clones, more than 75% of which appear only once. What was sequenced was PBMCs. The receptor was derived from a man aged 25 to 45 in good health and CMV-seropositive. This chain joins TRBV29-1 and TRBJ1-2; D is undetermined. The CDR3 loop reads CSVVEVGEKGRRDYGYTF. In DNA form, the CDR3 reads TGCAGCGTTGTTGAGGTAGGTGAAAAGGGTAGGAGGGACTATGGCTACACCTTC. The variable domain in full, with the rest retrieved from reference TRBV29-1 and TRBJ1-2, is SAVISQKPSRDICQRGTSLTIQCQVDSQVTMMFWYRQQPGQSLTLIATANQGSEATYESGFVIDKFPISRPNLTFSTLTVSNMSPEDSSIYLCSVVEVGEKGRRDYGYTFGSGTRLTVV.